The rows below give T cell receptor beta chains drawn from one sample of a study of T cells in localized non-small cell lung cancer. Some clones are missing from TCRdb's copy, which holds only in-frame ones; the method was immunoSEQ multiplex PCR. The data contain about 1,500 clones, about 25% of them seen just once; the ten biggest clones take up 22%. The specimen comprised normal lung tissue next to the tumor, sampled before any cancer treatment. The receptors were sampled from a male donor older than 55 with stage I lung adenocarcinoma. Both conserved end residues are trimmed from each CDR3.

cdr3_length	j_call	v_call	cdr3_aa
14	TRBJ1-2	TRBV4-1	ASSQGPTGVMGGYT
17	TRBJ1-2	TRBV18	ASSPNFGQGANARYGYT
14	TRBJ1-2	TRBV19	ASSTLPGQGFYGYT
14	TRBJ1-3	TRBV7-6	ASSLTRGLSGNTIY
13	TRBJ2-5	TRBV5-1	ASSQTGLDQETQY
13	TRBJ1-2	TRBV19	ASSIRTAPGGGYT
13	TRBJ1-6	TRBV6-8	AISSNKPNNSPLH
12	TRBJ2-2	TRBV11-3	ASRVRGNTGELF
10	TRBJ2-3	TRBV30	AWADLRPTQY
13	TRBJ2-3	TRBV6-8	ASSDGGLREDTQY
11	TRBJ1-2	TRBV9	ASSTEGRSGYT
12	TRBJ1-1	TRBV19	ASSTPSLNTEAF
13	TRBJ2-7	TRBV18	ASSLDMNSIYEQY
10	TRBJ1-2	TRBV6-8	ASSYGIYGYT
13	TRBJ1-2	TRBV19	ASSLRDGANYGYT
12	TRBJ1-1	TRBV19	ASSILRSSTEAF
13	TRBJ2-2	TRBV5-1	ASSLGDNNGGELF
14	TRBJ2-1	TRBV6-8	ASSSPMVTSGPEQF
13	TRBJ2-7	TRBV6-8	AIRGEDLGAYEQY
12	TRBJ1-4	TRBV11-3	ASSLMGSQGGLF
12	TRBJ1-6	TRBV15	ATSSSGIHSPLH
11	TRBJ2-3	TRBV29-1	SVDPTGGNTQY
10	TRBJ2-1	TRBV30	AWSVVSTEQF
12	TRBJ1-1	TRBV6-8	ASSYSSGFDEAF
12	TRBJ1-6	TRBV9	ASSSGQAGSPLH
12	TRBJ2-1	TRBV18	ASSRQANYNEQF
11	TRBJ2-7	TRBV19	ASSPSGGYEQY
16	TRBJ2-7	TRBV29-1	SVGDGPGLAGGGREQY
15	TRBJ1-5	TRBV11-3	ASSQVEGGVANQPQH
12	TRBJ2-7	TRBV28	ASTGLAGSYEQY
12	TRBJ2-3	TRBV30	AWSVGGGSGTQY
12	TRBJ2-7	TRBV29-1	SGLDETKSYEQY
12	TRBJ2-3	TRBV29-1	SVTARHRPDTQY
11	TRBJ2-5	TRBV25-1	ASSREGRGTQY
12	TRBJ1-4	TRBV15	ATSRDRRGEKLF
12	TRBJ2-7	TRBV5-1	ASSVLQSSYEQY
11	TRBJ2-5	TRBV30	AWSALAWETQY